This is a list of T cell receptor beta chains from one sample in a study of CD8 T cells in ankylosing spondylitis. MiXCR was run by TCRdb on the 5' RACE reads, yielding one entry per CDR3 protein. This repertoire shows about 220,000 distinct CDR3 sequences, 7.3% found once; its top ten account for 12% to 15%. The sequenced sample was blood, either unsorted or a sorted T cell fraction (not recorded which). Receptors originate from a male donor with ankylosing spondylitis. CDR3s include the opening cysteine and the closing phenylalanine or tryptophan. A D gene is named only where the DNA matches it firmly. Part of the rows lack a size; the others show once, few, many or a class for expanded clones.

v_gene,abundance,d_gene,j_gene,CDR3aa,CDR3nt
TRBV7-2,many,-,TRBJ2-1,CASSLEWTPGEFF,TGTGCCAGCAGCTTAGAGTGGACTCCAGGGGAGTTCTTC
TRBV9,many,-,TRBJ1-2,CASSDGGNYGYTF,TGTGCCAGCAGCGACGGGGGGAACTATGGCTACACCTTC
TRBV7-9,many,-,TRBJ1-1,CASSLGTDEAFF,TGTGCCAGCAGCTTAGGGACAGACGAAGCTTTCTTT
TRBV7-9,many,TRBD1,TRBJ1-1,CASSPWTGAEAFF,TGTGCCAGCAGCCCCTGGACAGGGGCTGAAGCTTTCTTT
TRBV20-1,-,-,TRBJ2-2,CSARAAGLSGELFF,TGCAGTGCTAGAGCCGCAGGGTTGTCCGGGGAGCTGTTTTTT
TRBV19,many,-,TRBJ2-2,CASSIGLEGVTGELFF,TGTGCCAGTAGTATTGGACTGGAGGGAGTCACCGGGGAGCTGTTTTTT
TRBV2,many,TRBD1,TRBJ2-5,CATEPGQGLWETQYF,TGTGCCACCGAACCCGGACAGGGTCTATGGGAGACCCAGTACTTC
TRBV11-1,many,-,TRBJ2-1,CASSLQGVGGISYNEQFF,TGTGCCAGCAGCTTACAGGGGGTGGGAGGTATCTCCTACAATGAGCAGTTCTTC
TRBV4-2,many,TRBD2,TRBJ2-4,CASSQDTTSGSKNIQYF,TGTGCCAGCAGCCAAGATACGACTAGCGGGTCCAAAAACATTCAGTACTTC
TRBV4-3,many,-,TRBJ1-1,CASSQGAGGRTEAFF,TGCGCCAGCAGCCAAGGGGCGGGGGGGAGAACTGAAGCTTTCTTT
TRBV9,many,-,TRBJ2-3,CASSVDGSSTDTQYF,TGTGCCAGCAGCGTGGACGGTTCTAGCACAGATACGCAGTATTTT
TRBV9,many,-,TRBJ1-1,CASSDRVTEAFF,TGTGCCAGCAGCGACAGGGTGACTGAAGCTTTCTTT
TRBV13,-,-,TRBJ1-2,CASGTYGPGIMANYGYTF,TGTGCCAGCGGGACGTATGGCCCGGGGATTATGGCTAACTATGGCTACACCTTC
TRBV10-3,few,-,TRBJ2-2,CAIRKGLDTGELFF,TGTGCCATCAGAAAAGGCTTGGACACCGGGGAGCTGTTTTTT
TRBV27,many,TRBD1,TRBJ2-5,CASSLTGGSQHF,TGTGCCAGCAGTCTGACAGGGGGCAGTCAACACTTC
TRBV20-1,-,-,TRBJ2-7,CSAKDGKARSYEQYF,TGCAGTGCCAAGGACGGTAAGGCAAGGTCCTACGAGCAGTACTTC
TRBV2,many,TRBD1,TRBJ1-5,CASRRVQGGNQPQHF,TGTGCCAGCAGGAGGGTACAGGGGGGCAATCAGCCCCAGCATTTT
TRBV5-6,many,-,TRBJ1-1,CASSEDRNTEAFF,TGTGCCAGCAGCGAGGACAGGAACACTGAAGCTTTCTTT
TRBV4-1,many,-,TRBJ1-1,CASSHTRNTEAFF,TGCGCCAGCAGCCATACGCGGAACACTGAAGCTTTCTTT
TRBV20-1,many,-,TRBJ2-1,CSAEGVLAPYNEQFF,TGCAGTGCAGAGGGGGTTTTGGCCCCCTACAATGAGCAGTTCTTC
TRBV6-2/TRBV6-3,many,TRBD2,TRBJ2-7,CASKRTSGRGYEQYF,TGTGCCAGCAAAAGGACTAGCGGGAGAGGCTACGAGCAGTACTTC
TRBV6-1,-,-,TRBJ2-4,CASSEAWRVDSKNIQYF,TGTGCCAGCAGTGAAGCGTGGAGGGTCGATTCCAAAAACATTCAGTACTTC
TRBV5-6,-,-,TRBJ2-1,CASGWGSGYEQFF,TGTGCCAGCGGCTGGGGGAGTGGCTATGAGCAGTTCTTC
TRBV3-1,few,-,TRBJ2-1,CASSQERLGGNEQFF,TGTGCCAGCAGCCAAGAACGACTAGGGGGGAATGAGCAGTTCTTC
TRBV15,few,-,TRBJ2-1,CATSRERRYNEQFF,TGTGCCACCAGCAGAGAAAGGCGATACAATGAGCAGTTCTTC
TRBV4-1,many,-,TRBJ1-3,CASSPFPTGRSGNTIYF,TGCGCCAGCAGTCCCTTCCCGACAGGACGCTCTGGAAACACCATATATTTT
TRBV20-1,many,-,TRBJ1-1,CSADDTEAFF,TGCAGTGCTGACGACACTGAAGCTTTCTTT
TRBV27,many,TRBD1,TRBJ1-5,CASSLTGRNQPQHF,TGTGCCAGCAGTTTGACAGGGCGCAATCAGCCCCAGCATTTT
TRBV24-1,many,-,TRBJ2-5,CATSGTGHTRAETQYF,TGTGCCACCAGTGGGACGGGACACACTCGGGCGGAGACCCAGTACTTC
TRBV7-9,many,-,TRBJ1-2,CASSLAPGLGYTF,TGTGCCAGCAGCTTAGCGCCCGGGTTGGGCTACACCTTC
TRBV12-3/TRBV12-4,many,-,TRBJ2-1,CASSFPYSLGTEQFF,TGTGCCAGCAGTTTCCCCTATTCGCTGGGGACAGAGCAGTTCTTC
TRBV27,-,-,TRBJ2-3,CASSLATSSIGIDTQYF,TGTGCCAGCAGTTTAGCGACATCTAGCATCGGGATAGATACGCAGTATTTT
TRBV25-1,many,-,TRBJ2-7,CASSDPGQNYEQYF,TGTGCCAGCAGTGACCCCGGACAAAACTACGAGCAGTACTTC
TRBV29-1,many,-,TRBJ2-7,CSVKDRTRAYEQYF,TGCAGCGTTAAAGACCGGACAAGGGCGTACGAGCAGTACTTC
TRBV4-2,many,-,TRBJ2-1,CASSQERYNEQFF,TGTGCCAGCAGCCAAGAACGTTACAATGAGCAGTTCTTC
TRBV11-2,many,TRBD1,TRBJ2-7,CASSWTGNRYEQYF,TGTGCCAGCAGCTGGACAGGGAATAGGTACGAGCAGTACTTC
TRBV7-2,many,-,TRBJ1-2,CASSYPPRQVPLDGYTF,TGTGCCAGCAGCTATCCTCCTCGACAGGTCCCCCTGGATGGCTACACCTTC
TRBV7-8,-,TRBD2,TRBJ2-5,CASSLAVAGGPETQYF,TGTGCCAGCAGCTTAGCGGTAGCGGGAGGGCCTGAGACCCAGTACTTC
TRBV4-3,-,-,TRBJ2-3,CASSQGLLPDTQYF,TGCGCCAGCAGCCAAGGACTCCTCCCAGATACGCAGTATTTT
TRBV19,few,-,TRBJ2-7,CASSHLGDIGEQYF,TGTGCCAGTAGCCATTTGGGGGACATTGGCGAGCAGTACTTC
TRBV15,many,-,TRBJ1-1,CATSPSRTRTEAFF,TGTGCCACCAGCCCCTCACGGACGAGGACTGAAGCTTTCTTT
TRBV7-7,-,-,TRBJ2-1,CASSLGGLRTEQFF,TGTGCTAGCAGCTTAGGGGGTTTGAGAACTGAGCAGTTCTTC
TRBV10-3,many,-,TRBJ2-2,CAISGQGANTGELFF,TGTGCCATCAGTGGCCAGGGCGCGAACACCGGGGAGCTGTTTTTT
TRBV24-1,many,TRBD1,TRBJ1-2,CATSENRGLNYGYTF,TGTGCCACCAGTGAAAACAGGGGGCTGAACTATGGCTACACCTTC
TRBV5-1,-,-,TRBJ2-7,CASSFTSGGPGSEQYF,TGCGCCAGCAGCTTCACCAGCGGAGGTCCGGGAAGCGAGCAGTACTTC
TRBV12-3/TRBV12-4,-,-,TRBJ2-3,CASKPPTSTPQVTDTQYF,TGTGCCAGCAAACCCCCCACTTCGACGCCACAAGTTACAGATACGCAGTATTTT
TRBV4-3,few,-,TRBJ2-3,CASSQTAAVTDTQYF,TGCGCCAGCAGCCAAACGGCCGCTGTTACAGATACGCAGTATTTT
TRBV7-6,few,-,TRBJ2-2,CASSLVSIEMWTGELFF,TGTGCCAGCAGCTTAGTCTCCATTGAGATGTGGACCGGGGAGCTGTTTTTT
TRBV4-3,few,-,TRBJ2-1,CASSHGKRGMVNEQFF,TGCGCCAGCAGCCACGGCAAAAGGGGGATGGTAAATGAGCAGTTCTTC
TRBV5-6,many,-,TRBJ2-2,CASSLRPGTGELFF,TGTGCCAGCAGCTTGCGGCCGGGCACCGGGGAGCTGTTTTTT
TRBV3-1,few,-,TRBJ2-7,CASSHDTAYEQYF,TGTGCCAGCAGCCACGATACAGCCTACGAGCAGTACTTC
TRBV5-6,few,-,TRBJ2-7,CASSYYGLKTYEQYF,TGTGCCAGCAGCTACTACGGACTAAAAACCTACGAGCAGTACTTC